Given below is one T cell receptor (beta chain) in context. This clonotype was counted a few times. No antigen is known for it. Per-base quality was not reported, and no clone a single base away is much larger than it. These data originate in a study of early T cells in non-severe SARS-CoV-2 infection (dated by TCRdb to the early 2020s). The study in broad terms: Because TCR sequencing was done on bulk RNA from unsorted whole blood, the alpha and beta chains could not be paired.

Library generation was performed with 5' RACE. Data came from a NextSeq 500. In the TCR library protocol, unique molecular identifiers were attached to individual cDNA molecules to correct for PCR bias and sequencing error. Sequencing covered both TCR alpha and beta chains, and within each sample the abundances of alpha and beta sequences were tightly co-correlated. In the original analysis: Decombinator V4 was used to perform V gene, J gene and CDR3 annotation of TCR sequences. TCRs were defined as expanded if a significant change between any two time points was detected under a Poisson model with p below 0.0001. TCR abundances were normalised to the total number of TCRs sequenced per sample and expressed as counts per million. VDJdb, accessed 1 November 2021, was searched for CMV, EBV and SARS-CoV-2 annotated TCRs, with TCRs annotated for multiple antigens excluded. TCRdb trimmed public reads at Q25 via fastp, called clones via MiXCR and kept in-frame beta chains. CDR3 protein duplicates are merged, each entry listing the most common genes and DNA. Here the V and J calls rest on TCRdb's processing, not on the authors' analysis. The sample table lists tens of thousands of distinct CDR3 sequences, less than 10% of them with a count of one. Approximately 5.3% of the sample lies in the top ten.

A case-control design nested within a healthcare worker cohort in London, UK, was used, with weekly nasopharyngeal swab PCR tests and blood sampling performed. Healthcare workers were recruited during the week of the UK lockdown, between 23 and 31 March 2020, and followed weekly for up to roughly 15 weeks. Findings and caveats that apply to the study as a whole: VDJdb matching was skewed toward anti-spike CD8 responses and likely underestimated virus-specific expansions by missing private and CD4 specificities.

Sequencing was performed on whole blood, taken at baseline. This clonotype was sampled from an adult who was a healthcare worker with PCR-confirmed SARS-CoV-2 infection or an uninfected control (not recorded which).

CDR3 reads: CSVDLVVTEAFF. In nucleotide form, the sequence is TGCAGCGTGGACCTCGTAGTAACTGAAGCTTTCTTT. The V and J segments used are TRBV20-1 and TRBJ1-1; a confident D gene designation cannot be given. Taken from cysteine to phenylalanine, the CDR3 has 12 residues. The kept DNA is CDR3 alone, 36 bases in frame from the first base. In the germline V gene (reference sequence), CDR1 corresponds to DFQATT and CDR2 to SNEGSKA.